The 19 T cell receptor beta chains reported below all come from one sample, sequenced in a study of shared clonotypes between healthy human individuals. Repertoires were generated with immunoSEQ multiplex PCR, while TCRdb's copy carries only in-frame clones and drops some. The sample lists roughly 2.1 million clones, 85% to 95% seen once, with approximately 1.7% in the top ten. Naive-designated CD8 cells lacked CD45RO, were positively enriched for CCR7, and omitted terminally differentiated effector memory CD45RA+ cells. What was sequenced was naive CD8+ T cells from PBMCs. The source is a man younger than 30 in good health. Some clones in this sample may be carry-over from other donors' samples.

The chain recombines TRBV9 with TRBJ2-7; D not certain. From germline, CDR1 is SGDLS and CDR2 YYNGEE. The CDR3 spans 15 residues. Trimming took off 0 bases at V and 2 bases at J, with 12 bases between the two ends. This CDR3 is CASSVGGGITYEQYF. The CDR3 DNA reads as TGTGCCAGCAGCGTAGGTGGCGGAATAACCTACGAGCAGTACTTC.

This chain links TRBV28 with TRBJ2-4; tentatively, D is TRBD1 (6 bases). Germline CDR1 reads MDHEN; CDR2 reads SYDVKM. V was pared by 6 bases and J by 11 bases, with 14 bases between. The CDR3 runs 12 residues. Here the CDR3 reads CASSEDRGLQYF. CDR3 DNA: TGTGCCAGCAGCGAGGACAGAGGCCTTCAGTACTTC.

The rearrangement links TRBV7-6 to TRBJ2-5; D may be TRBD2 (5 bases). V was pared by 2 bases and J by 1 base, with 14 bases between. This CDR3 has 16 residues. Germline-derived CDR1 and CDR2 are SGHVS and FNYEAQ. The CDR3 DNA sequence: TGTGCCAGCAGCTTAAGCCTTGGAGAGGGCCAAGAGACCCAGTACTTC. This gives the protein CASSLSLGEGQETQYF.

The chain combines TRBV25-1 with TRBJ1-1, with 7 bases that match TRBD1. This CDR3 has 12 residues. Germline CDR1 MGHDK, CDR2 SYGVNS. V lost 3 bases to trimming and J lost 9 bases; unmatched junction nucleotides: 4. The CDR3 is CASSDGTAKAFF. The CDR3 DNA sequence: TGTGCCAGCAGTGACGGGACAGCTAAAGCTTTCTTT. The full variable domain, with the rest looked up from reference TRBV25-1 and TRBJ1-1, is EADIYQTPRYLVIGTGKKITLECSQTMGHDKMYWYQQDPGMELHLIHYSYGVNSTEKGDLSSESTVSRIRTEHFPLTLESARPSHTSQYLCASSDGTAKAFFGQGTRLTVV.

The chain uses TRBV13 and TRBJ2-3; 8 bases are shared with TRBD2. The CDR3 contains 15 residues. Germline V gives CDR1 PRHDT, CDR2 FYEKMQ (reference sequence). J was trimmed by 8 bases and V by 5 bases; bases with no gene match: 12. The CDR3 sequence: CASSVTSDAVGTQYF. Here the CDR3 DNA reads TGTGCCAGCAGCGTGACTAGCGATGCAGTGGGTACGCAGTATTTT.

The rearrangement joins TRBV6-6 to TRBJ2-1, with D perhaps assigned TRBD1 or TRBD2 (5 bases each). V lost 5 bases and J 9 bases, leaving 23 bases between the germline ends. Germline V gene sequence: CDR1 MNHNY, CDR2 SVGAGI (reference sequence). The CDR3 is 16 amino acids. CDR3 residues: CASSHPPGRPHSEQFF. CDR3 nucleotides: TGTGCCAGCAGTCACCCCCCGGGACGCCCGCATTCTGAGCAGTTCTTC.

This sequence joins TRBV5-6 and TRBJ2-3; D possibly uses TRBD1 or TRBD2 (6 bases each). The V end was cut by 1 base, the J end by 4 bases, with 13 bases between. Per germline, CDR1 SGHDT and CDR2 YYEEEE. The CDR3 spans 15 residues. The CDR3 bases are TGTGCCAGCAGCTTGATGGTGAGGGGGGCAGATACGCAGTATTTT. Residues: CASSLMVRGADTQYF. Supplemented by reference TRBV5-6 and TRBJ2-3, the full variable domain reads DAGVTQSPTHLIKTRGQQVTLRCSPKSGHDTVSWYQQALGQGPQFIFQYYEEEERQRGNFPDRFSGHQFPNYSSELNVNALLLGDSALYLCASSLMVRGADTQYFGPGTRLTVL.

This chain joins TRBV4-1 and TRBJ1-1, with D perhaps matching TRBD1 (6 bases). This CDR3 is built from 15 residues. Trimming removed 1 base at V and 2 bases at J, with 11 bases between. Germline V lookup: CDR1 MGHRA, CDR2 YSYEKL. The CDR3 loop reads CASSQGPTGNTEAFF. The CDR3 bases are TGCGCCAGCAGCCAAGGACCGACAGGTAACACTGAAGCTTTCTTT.

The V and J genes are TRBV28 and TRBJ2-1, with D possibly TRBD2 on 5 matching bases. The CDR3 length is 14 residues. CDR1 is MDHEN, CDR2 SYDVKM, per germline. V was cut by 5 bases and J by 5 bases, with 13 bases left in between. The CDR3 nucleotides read TGTGCCAGCAGTCCCCTCTCGGGAAACAATGAGCAGTTCTTC. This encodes CASSPLSGNNEQFF.

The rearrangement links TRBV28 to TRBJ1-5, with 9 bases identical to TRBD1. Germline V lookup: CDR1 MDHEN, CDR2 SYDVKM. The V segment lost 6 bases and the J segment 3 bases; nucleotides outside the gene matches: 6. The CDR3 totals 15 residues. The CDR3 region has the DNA TGTGCCAGCAGCTTACAGGGGGCTTACAATCAGCCCCAGCATTTT. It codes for CASSLQGAYNQPQHF.

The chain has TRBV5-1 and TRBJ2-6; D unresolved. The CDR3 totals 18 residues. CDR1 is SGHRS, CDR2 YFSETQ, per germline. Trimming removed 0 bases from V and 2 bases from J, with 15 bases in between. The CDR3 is CASSLGALGGAGANVLTF. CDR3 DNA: TGCGCCAGCAGCTTGGGGGCGTTAGGTGGGGCTGGGGCCAACGTCCTGACTTTC.

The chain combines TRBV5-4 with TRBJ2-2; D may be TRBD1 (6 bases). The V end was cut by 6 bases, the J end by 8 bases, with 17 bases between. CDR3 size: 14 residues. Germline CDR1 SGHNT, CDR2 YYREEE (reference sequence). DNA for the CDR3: TGTGCCAGCATGAACGGGTGGGGGCAGGGGGAGCTGTTTTTT. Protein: CASMNGWGQGELFF.

The CDR3 sequence: CASSLSILANFGELFF. Here the CDR3 DNA reads TGTGCCAGCAGTTTATCGATCCTAGCTAATTTCGGGGAGCTGTTTTTT. This chain links TRBV27 with TRBJ2-2; tentative D call: TRBD2 (5 bases). The CDR3 contains 16 residues. The V gene's germline CDR1 is MNHEY and CDR2 SMNVEV (reference sequence). V lost 0 bases and J lost 7, with 15 bases in between.

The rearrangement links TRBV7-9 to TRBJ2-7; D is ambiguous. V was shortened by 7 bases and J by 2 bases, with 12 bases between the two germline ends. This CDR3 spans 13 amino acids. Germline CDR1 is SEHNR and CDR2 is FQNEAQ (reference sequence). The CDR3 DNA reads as TGTGCCAGCATTCCCGGGTCGACCTACGAGCAGTACTTC. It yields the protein CASIPGSTYEQYF.

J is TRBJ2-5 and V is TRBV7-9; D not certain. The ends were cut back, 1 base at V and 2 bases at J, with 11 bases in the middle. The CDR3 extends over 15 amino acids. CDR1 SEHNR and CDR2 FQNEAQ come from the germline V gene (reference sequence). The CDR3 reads CASSLVLPGQETQYF. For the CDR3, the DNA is TGTGCCAGCAGCTTAGTACTCCCTGGGCAAGAGACCCAGTACTTC.

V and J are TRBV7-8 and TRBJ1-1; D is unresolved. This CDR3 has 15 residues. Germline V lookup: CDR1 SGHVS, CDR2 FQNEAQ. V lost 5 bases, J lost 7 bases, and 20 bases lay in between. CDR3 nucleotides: TGTGCCAGCAGCCCCCTGTTTGGGATCAATGTTGAAGCTTTCTTT. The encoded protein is CASSPLFGINVEAFF.

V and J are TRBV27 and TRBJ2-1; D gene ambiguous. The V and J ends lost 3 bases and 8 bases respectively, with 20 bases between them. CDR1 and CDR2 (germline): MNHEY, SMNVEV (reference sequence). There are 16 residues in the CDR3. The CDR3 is CASSFSSGPVWYEQFF. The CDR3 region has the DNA TGTGCCAGCAGTTTCTCGAGTGGACCGGTTTGGTATGAGCAGTTCTTC.

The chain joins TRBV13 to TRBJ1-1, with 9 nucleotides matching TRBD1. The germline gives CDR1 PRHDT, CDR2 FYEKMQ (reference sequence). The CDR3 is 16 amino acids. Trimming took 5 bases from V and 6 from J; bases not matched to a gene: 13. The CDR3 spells CASSIFGTGKVSEAFF. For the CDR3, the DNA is TGTGCCAGCAGCATCTTCGGGACAGGGAAAGTTTCTGAAGCTTTCTTT. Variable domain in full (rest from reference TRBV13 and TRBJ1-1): AAGVIQSPRHLIKEKRETATLKCYPIPRHDTVYWYQQGPGQDPQFLISFYEKMQSDKGSIPDRFSAQQFSDYHSELNMSSLELGDSALYFCASSIFGTGKVSEAFFGQGTRLTVV.

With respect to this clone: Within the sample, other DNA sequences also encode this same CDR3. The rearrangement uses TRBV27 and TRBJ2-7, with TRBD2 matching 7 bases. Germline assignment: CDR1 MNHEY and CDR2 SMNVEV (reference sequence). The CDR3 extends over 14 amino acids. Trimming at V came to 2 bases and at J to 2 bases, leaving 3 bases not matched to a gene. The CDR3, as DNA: TGTGCCAGCAGTTTACGGGGGGTAGCCTACGAGCAGTACTTC. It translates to CASSLRGVAYEQYF.